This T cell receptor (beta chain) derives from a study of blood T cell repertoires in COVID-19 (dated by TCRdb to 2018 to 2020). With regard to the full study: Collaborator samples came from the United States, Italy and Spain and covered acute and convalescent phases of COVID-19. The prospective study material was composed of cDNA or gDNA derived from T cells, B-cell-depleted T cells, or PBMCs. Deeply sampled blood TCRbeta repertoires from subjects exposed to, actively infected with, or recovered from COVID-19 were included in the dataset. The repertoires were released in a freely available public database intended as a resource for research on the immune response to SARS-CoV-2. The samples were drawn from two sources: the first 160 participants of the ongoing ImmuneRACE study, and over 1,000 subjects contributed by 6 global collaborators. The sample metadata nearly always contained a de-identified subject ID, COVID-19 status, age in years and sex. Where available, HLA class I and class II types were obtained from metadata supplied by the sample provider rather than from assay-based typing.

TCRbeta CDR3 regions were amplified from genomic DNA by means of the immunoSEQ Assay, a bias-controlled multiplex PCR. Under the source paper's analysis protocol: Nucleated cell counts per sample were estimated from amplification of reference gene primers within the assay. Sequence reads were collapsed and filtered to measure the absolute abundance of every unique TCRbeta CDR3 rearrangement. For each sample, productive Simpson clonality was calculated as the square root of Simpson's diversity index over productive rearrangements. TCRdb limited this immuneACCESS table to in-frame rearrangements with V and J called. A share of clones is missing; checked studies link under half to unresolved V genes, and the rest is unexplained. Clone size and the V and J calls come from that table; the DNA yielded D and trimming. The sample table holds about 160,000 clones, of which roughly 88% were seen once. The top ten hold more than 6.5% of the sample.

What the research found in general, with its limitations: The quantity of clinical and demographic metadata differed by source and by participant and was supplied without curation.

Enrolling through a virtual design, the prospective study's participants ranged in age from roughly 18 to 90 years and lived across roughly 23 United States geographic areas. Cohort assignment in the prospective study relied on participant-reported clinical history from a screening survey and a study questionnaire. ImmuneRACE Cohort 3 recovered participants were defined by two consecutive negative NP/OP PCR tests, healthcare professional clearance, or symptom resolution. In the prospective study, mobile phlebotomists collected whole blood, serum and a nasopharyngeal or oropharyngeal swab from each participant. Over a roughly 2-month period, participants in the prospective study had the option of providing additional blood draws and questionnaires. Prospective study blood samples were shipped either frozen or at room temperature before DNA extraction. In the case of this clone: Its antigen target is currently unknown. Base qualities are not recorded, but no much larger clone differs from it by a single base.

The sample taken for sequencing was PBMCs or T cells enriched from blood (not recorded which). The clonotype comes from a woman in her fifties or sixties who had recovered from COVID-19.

Here the CDR3 is given as CASSPAGFLGETQYF. The DNA sequence reads TGTGCCAGCAGCCCCGCGGGGTTTCTTGGAGAGACCCAGTACTTC. The chain is made from TRBV11-2 and TRBJ2-5, with a weak D call of TRBD2 (6 bases match). V loses 5 bases, J loses 4 bases, and the germline ends lie 17 bases apart. In the germline V gene, CDR1 corresponds to SGHAT and CDR2 to FQNNGV. The cysteine opens and the phenylalanine closes a CDR3 of 15 amino acids. Only CDR3 DNA is held: 45 bases, read in frame from base 1.